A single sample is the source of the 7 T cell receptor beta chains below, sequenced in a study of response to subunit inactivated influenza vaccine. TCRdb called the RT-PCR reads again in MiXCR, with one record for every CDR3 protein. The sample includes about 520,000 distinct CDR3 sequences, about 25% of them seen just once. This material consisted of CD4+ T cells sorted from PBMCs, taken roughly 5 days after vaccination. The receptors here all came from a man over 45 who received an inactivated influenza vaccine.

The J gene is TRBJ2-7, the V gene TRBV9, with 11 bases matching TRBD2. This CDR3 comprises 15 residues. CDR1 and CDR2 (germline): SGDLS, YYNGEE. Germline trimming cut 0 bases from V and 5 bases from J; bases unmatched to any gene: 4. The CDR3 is CASSVGLAGGHEQYF. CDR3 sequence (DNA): TGTGCCAGCAGCGTAGGTCTAGCGGGAGGTCACGAGCAGTACTTC.

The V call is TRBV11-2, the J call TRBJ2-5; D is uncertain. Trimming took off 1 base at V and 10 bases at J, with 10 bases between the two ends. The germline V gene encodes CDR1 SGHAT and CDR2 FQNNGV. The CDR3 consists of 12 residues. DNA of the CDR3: TGTGCCAGCAGCTTAGCCCTCAACGACCAGTACTTC. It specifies CASSLALNDQYF.

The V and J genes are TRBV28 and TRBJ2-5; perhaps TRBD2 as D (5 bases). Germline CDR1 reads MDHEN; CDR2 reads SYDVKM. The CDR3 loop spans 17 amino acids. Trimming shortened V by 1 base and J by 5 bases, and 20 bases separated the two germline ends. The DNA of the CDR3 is TGTGCCAGCAGTTTATCACGACTTCGTGGGAGCTGGGAGACCCAGTACTTC. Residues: CASSLSRLRGSWETQYF. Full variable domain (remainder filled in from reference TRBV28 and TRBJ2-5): DVKVTQSSRYLVKRTGEKVFLECVQDMDHENMFWYRQDPGLGLRLIYFSYDVKMKEKGDIPEGYSVSREKKERFSLILESASTNQTSMYLCASSLSRLRGSWETQYFGPGTRLLVL.

The CDR3 protein is CASTRDRAEKLFF. CDR3 bases: TGTGCCAGCACCCGGGACAGGGCAGAAAAACTGTTTTTT. This sequence joins TRBV6-1 and TRBJ1-4; 9 nucleotides match TRBD1. Germline trimming cut 7 bases from V and 8 bases from J; bases unmatched to any gene: 5. This CDR3 has 13 amino acids. Per the germline V gene, CDR1 is MNHNS and CDR2 is SASEGT.

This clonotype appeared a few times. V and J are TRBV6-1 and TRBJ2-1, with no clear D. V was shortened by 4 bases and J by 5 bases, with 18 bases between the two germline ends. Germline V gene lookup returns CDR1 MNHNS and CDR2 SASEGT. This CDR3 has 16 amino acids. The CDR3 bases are TGTGCCAGCAGTGTTGACCGGGTGGCCCAAAACAATGAGCAGTTCTTC. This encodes CASSVDRVAQNNEQFF.

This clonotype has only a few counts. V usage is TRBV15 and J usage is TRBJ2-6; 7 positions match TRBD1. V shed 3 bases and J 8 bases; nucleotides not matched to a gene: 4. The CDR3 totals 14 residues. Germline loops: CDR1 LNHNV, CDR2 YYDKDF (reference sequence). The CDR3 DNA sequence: TGTGCCACCAGCAGGTCGGGACAGACCAACGTCCTGACTTTC. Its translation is CATSRSGQTNVLTF.

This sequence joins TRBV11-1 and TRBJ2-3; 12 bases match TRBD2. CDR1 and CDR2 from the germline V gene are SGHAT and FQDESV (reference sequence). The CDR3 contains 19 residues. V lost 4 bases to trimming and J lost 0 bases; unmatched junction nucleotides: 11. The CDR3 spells CASSYLLAGGPLSTDTQYF. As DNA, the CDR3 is TGTGCCAGCAGCTACCTACTAGCGGGGGGACCCTTGAGCACAGATACGCAGTATTTT.